This T cell receptor beta chain was obtained from a study of PD-1 and CTLA-4 blockade in melanoma. Using immunoSEQ multiplex PCR, the repertoire was profiled, and TCRdb retains in-frame clones only, with some absent. The sample comprises some 33,000 clones, around 90% of which are singletons, and approximately 6.4% rests with the top ten. This CDR3 is built from 14 residues. The germline CDR1 and CDR2 sequences are SGHNT and YYREEE (reference sequence). The V end lost 0 bases, the J end lost 1 base, and 7 bases lay between the germline ends. The sequences come from CD8+ T cells from peripheral blood, collected from a patient given anti-PD-1 treatment. The V gene is TRBV5-4, the J gene TRBJ1-1; possibly TRBD1 for D (5 bases). The receptor was isolated from a human donor with melanoma. The CDR3 DNA reads as TGTGCCAGCAGCTTGGGAGGGGCGAACACTGAAGCTTTCTTT. Residues: CASSLGGANTEAFF.